Presented here are 3 T cell receptor beta chains from one specimen sequenced in a study of persistence of HIV-infected CD4 T cells. For these TCRs, the target antigens are not known. This was the immunoSEQ version 4 assay in survey mode. Some clones are missing from TCRdb's copy, which holds only in-frame ones; the method was immunoSEQ multiplex PCR. The data hold 19,000 or so clones, with 55% to 65% observed a single time. An overlapping HIV-1 Gag peptide pool stimulated these cells at about 0.91 ug/peptide/mL. Responding CD4+ T cells were sorted by upregulation of both CD40 ligand and CD69. The input for sequencing was CD4+ T cells sorted from PBMCs after roughly 18-hour stimulation, taken from a patient who received antiretroviral therapy. The receptors shown here come from an adult woman with HIV who was CMV-seropositive.

The chain joins TRBV10-3 to TRBJ1-1; possibly TRBD1 for D (5 bases). This CDR3 is built from 14 residues. With 3 bases removed from V and 2 bases from J, the gap between germline ends came to 10 bases. CDR1 is ENHRY and CDR2 is SYGVKD in the germline V gene. CDR3 amino acids: CAISERGLNTEAFF. For the CDR3, the DNA is TGTGCCATCAGTGAAAGGGGATTAAACACTGAAGCTTTCTTT.

J is TRBJ2-6 and V is TRBV3-1 (or the pseudogene TRBV3-2); 12 nucleotides agree with TRBD1. This CDR3 is built from 16 residues. V lost 3 bases to trimming and J lost 11 bases; unmatched junction nucleotides: 8. Germline V CDR1 and CDR2: LGHDT, YNNKEL (reference sequence). In DNA, the CDR3 is TGTGCCAGCAGCCATACGGGACAGGGGGCGGGGGACGTCCTGACTTTC. Protein product: CASSHTGQGAGDVLTF.

The chain carries TRBV7-8 and TRBJ1-5, with a weak D call TRBD1 (5 bases). V shed 9 bases and J shed 5 bases, with 23 bases lying between them. The CDR3 spans 16 residues. Germline V CDR1 and CDR2: SGHVS, FQNEAQ. The CDR3 is CASGRQYPPEDQPQHF. DNA for the CDR3: TGTGCCAGTGGGAGACAGTACCCTCCCGAGGATCAGCCCCAGCATTTT.